This is a list of T cell receptor beta chains from one sample in a study of T cell repertoires in cytomegalovirus infection. TCRdb passed the reads through MiXCR, listing each CDR3 protein once. This table holds more than 400,000 distinct CDR3 sequences, about 30% found once. The sample taken for sequencing was PBMCs. The receptors were sampled from a human donor in good health (CMV status not recorded). Some clones in this sample may be carry-over from other donors' samples. Each CDR3 is given with its conserved first and last residue. A D gene is named only where the DNA matches it firmly. Not all rows give a size; the values are once, few, many and, for expanded clones, a class.

J gene: TRBJ1-5
V gene: TRBV24-1
clone size: few
D gene: .
CDR3 DNA: TGTGCCACCAGTCCAGGAAATCAGCCCCAGCATTTT
CDR3 protein: CATSPGNQPQHF

J gene: TRBJ1-2
V gene: TRBV19
clone size: .
D gene: TRBD1
CDR3 DNA: TGTGCCAGTAGTATCCAGGACAGGGCCTATGGCTACACCTTC
CDR3 protein: CASSIQDRAYGYTF

J gene: TRBJ2-5
V gene: TRBV11-2
clone size: .
D gene: TRBD2
CDR3 DNA: TGTGCCAGCAGCTTTAGCGGGCTACAAGAGACCCAGTACTTC
CDR3 protein: CASSFSGLQETQYF

J gene: TRBJ1-1
V gene: TRBV24-1
clone size: few
D gene: .
CDR3 DNA: TGTGCCACCAGTGATTTGGACGGCTTGAGGGCTTTCTTT
CDR3 protein: CATSDLDGLRAFF

J gene: TRBJ2-2
V gene: TRBV11-3
clone size: few
D gene: .
CDR3 DNA: TGTGCCAGCAGCCATAGGGGTGGGGAGCTGTTTTTT
CDR3 protein: CASSHRGGELFF

J gene: TRBJ1-1
V gene: TRBV20-1
clone size: .
D gene: .
CDR3 DNA: TGCAGTGCTAGGAATTGGGGGAACACTGAAGCTTTCTTT
CDR3 protein: CSARNWGNTEAFF

J gene: TRBJ2-7
V gene: TRBV20-1
clone size: .
D gene: TRBD1
CDR3 DNA: TGCAGTGCTAGAGATAGAAAGGGACAGGGCTCCTACGAGCAGTACTTC
CDR3 protein: CSARDRKGQGSYEQYF

J gene: TRBJ1-4
V gene: TRBV7-2
clone size: .
D gene: .
CDR3 DNA: TGTGCCAGCAGCTTAGCGCCGTCGAGGGAAAAACTGTTTTTT
CDR3 protein: CASSLAPSREKLFF

J gene: TRBJ2-1
V gene: TRBV19
clone size: .
D gene: TRBD2
CDR3 DNA: TGTGCCAGTACATTAACCCCCGGACTAGCGGGAGTTAACCCCTACAATGAGCAGTTCTTC
CDR3 protein: CASTLTPGLAGVNPYNEQFF

J gene: TRBJ2-5
V gene: TRBV7-2
clone size: many
D gene: TRBD1
CDR3 DNA: TGTGCCAGCAGCCGCAGGGGGCTCGGGGAGACCCAGTACTTC
CDR3 protein: CASSRRGLGETQYF

J gene: TRBJ1-2
V gene: TRBV6-2/TRBV6-3
clone size: .
D gene: .
CDR3 DNA: TGTGCCAGCAGTCTCTACGGAGAGGTAAAGGATGGCTACACCTTC
CDR3 protein: CASSLYGEVKDGYTF

J gene: TRBJ2-1
V gene: TRBV6-5
clone size: many
D gene: TRBD2
CDR3 DNA: TGTGCCAGCAGTTACTCTACTAGCGGGAGGGCCTTTGAGCAGTTCTTC
CDR3 protein: CASSYSTSGRAFEQFF

J gene: TRBJ2-3
V gene: TRBV12-3/TRBV12-4
clone size: few
D gene: TRBD1
CDR3 DNA: TGTGCCAGCAGTGCAGACAGGGGTAACACAGATACGCAGTATTTT
CDR3 protein: CASSADRGNTDTQYF

J gene: TRBJ2-1
V gene: TRBV19
clone size: .
D gene: .
CDR3 DNA: TGTGCCAGTACCCCACGATGGGGAACGGGGAATGAGCAGTTCTTC
CDR3 protein: CASTPRWGTGNEQFF

J gene: TRBJ2-5
V gene: TRBV28
clone size: many
D gene: .
CDR3 DNA: TGTGCCAGCAGTTCAGGGACTGTTAAAGAGACCCAGTACTTC
CDR3 protein: CASSSGTVKETQYF

J gene: TRBJ2-7
V gene: TRBV4-1
clone size: .
D gene: TRBD2
CDR3 DNA: TGCGCCAGCAGCCAAGAGGGCCCTAGCGGCCCCTACGAGCAGTACTTC
CDR3 protein: CASSQEGPSGPYEQYF

J gene: TRBJ2-1
V gene: TRBV19
clone size: few
D gene: TRBD2
CDR3 DNA: TGTGCCAGTAGTCAGGTGGTTAGCGGGTTTTTGAATGAGCAGTTCTTC
CDR3 protein: CASSQVVSGFLNEQFF

J gene: TRBJ2-7
V gene: TRBV6-2/TRBV6-3
clone size: .
D gene: .
CDR3 DNA: TGTGCCAGCTCAAGCCAAGTCGGCGAGCAGTACTTC
CDR3 protein: CASSSQVGEQYF

J gene: TRBJ2-3
V gene: TRBV20-1
clone size: .
D gene: .
CDR3 DNA: TGCAGTGCTAAGACGGATACTAGCACAGATACGCAGTATTTT
CDR3 protein: CSAKTDTSTDTQYF

J gene: TRBJ1-1
V gene: TRBV10-3
clone size: many
D gene: TRBD1
CDR3 DNA: TGTGCCATCAGTGGACAGGGGAGGACTGAAGCTTTCTTT
CDR3 protein: CAISGQGRTEAFF

J gene: TRBJ1-2
V gene: TRBV5-1
clone size: few
D gene: .
CDR3 DNA: TGCGCCAGCAGCTCGGCCTTTTCGCCCACCGGTGGCTATGGCTACACCTTC
CDR3 protein: CASSSAFSPTGGYGYTF

J gene: TRBJ2-3
V gene: TRBV4-1
clone size: .
D gene: TRBD2
CDR3 DNA: TGCGCCAGCAGCCAACTGATAGCGGGAGCATATACGCAGTATTTT
CDR3 protein: CASSQLIAGAYTQYF

J gene: TRBJ2-2
V gene: TRBV12-3/TRBV12-4
clone size: .
D gene: .
CDR3 DNA: TGTGCCACCCTCCGGGGCGCCCTAGGCGGGGAGCTGTTTTTT
CDR3 protein: CATLRGALGGELFF

J gene: TRBJ2-1
V gene: TRBV4-3
clone size: .
D gene: TRBD2
CDR3 DNA: TGCGCCAGCAGCCAAGACTACGAACTAGCGGGAGGCAATGAGCAGTTCTTC
CDR3 protein: CASSQDYELAGGNEQFF

J gene: TRBJ2-7
V gene: TRBV3-1
clone size: .
D gene: TRBD1
CDR3 DNA: TGTGCCAGCAGCCAACCGGGACAGGTGTACGAGCAGTACTTC
CDR3 protein: CASSQPGQVYEQYF